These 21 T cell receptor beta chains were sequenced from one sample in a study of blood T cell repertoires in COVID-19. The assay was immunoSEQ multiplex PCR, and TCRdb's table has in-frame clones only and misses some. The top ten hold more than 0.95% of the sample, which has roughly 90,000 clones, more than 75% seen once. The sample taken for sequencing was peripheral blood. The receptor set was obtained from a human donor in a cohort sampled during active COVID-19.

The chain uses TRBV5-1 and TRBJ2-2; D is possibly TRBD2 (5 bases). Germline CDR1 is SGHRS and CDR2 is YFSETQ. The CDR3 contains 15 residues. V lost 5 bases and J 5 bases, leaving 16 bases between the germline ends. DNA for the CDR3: TGCGCCAGCAGAGAGGGAGTAGAGAATACCGGGGAGCTGTTTTTT. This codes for CASREGVENTGELFF.

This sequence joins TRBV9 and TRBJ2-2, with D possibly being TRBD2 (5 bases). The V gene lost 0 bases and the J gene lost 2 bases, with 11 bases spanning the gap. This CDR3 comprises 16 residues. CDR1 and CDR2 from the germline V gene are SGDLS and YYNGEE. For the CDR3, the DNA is TGTGCCAGCAGCGTAGCGGGGTCGCGAAACACCGGGGAGCTGTTTTTT. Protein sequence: CASSVAGSRNTGELFF.

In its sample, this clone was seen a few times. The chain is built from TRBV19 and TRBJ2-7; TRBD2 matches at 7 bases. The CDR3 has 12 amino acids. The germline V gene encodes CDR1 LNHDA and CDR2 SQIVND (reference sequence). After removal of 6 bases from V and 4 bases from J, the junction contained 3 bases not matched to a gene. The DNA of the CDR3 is TGTGCCAGTAGCTCTAGCGGATACGAGCAGTACTTC. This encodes CASSSSGYEQYF.

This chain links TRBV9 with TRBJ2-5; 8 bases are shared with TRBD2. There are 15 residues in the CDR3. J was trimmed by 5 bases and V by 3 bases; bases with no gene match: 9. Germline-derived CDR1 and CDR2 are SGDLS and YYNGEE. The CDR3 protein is CASSDTSGGGETQYF. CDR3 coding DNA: TGTGCCAGCAGCGATACTAGCGGAGGGGGGGAGACCCAGTACTTC.

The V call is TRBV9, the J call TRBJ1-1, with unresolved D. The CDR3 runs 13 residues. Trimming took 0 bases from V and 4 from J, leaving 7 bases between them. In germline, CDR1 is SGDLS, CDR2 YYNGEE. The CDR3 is CASSVGQATEAFF. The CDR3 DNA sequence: TGTGCCAGCAGCGTAGGGCAGGCCACTGAAGCTTTCTTT.

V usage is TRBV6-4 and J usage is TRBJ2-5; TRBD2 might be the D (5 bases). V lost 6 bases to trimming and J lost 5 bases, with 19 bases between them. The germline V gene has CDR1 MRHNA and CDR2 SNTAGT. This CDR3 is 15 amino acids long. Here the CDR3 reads CASSSGPGGRETQYF. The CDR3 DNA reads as TGTGCCAGCAGCTCCGGCCCGGGCGGGCGGGAGACCCAGTACTTC.

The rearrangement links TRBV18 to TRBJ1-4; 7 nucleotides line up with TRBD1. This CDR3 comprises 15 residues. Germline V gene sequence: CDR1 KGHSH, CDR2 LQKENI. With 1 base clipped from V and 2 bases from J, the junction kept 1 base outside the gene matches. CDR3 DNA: TGTGCCAGCTCACCACAAGGGGGCACTAATGAAAAACTGTTTTTT. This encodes CASSPQGGTNEKLFF.

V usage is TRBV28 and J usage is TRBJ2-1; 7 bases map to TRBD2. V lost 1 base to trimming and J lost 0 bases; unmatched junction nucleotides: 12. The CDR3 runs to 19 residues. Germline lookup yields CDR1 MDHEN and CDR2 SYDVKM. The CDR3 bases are TGTGCCAGCAGTTTATTCGGAGCCGGAGCGGGAAGCTCCTACAATGAGCAGTTCTTC. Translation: CASSLFGAGAGSSYNEQFF.

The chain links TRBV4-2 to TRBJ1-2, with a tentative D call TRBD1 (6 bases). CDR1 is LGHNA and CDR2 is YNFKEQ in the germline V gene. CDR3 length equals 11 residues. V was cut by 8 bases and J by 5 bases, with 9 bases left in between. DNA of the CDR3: TGTGCCAGCCTGCAGGGGTATGGCTACACCTTC. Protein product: CASLQGYGYTF.

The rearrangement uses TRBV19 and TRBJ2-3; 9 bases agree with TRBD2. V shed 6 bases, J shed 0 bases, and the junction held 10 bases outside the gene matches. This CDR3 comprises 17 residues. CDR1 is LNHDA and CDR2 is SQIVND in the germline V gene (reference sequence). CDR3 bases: TGTGCCAGTAGCCTACCTGGGACTAGCCTAAGCACAGATACGCAGTATTTT. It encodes CASSLPGTSLSTDTQYF.

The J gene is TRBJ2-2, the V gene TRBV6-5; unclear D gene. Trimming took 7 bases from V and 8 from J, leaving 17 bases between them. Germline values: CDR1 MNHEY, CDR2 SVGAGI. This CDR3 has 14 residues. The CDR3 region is CASIPGRWPGELFF. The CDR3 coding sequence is TGTGCCAGCATCCCGGGTCGTTGGCCGGGGGAGCTGTTTTTT.

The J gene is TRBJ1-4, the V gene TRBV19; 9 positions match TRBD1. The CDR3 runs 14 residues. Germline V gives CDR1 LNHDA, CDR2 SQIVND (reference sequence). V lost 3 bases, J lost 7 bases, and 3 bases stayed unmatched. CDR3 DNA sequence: TGTGCCAGTAGTATCGGGACAGGGCCTGAAAAACTGTTTTTT. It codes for CASSIGTGPEKLFF.

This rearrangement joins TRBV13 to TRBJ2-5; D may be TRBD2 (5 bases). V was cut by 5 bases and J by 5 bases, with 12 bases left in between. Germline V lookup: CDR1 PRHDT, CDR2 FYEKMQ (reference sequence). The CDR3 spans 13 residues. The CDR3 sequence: CASSLGPGETQYF. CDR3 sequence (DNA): TGTGCCAGCAGCCTCGGCCCGGGGGAGACCCAGTACTTC.

This CDR3 reads CASSFRYSYNEQFF. The CDR3 DNA is TGTGCCAGCAGTTTCCGGTACTCCTACAATGAGCAGTTCTTC. V is TRBV28 and J is TRBJ2-1; D remains unclear. This CDR3 region has 14 residues. Between the trimmed V and J ends, which lost 3 bases and 0 bases, there was a span of 6 bases. Per germline, CDR1 MDHEN and CDR2 SYDVKM.

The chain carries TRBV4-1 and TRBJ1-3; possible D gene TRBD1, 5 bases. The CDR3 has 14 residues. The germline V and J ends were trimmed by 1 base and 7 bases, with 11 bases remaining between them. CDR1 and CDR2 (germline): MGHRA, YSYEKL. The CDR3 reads CASSQAERGNTIYF. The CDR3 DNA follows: TGCGCCAGCAGCCAAGCGGAGCGGGGGAACACCATATATTTT.

The CDR3 DNA reads as TGTGCCAGTAACAGGGACGGCACAGATACGCAGTATTTT. Protein: CASNRDGTDTQYF. V gene TRBV6-5 combines with J gene TRBJ2-3; weak D call: TRBD1 (6 bases). There are 13 residues in the CDR3. Deletions cut 9 bases from V and 1 base from J, with 11 bases between. Per germline, CDR1 MNHEY and CDR2 SVGAGI.

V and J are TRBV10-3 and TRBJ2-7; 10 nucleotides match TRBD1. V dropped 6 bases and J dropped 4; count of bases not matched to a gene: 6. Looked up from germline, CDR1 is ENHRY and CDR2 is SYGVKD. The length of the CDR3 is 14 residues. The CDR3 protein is CAIRSGTGVYEQYF. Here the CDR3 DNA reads TGTGCCATCAGATCCGGGACAGGGGTGTACGAGCAGTACTTC.

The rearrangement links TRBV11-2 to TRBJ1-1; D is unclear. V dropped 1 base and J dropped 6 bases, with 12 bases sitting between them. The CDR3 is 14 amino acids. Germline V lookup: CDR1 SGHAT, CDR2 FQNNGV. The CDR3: CASSLGGISAEAFF. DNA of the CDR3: TGTGCCAGCAGCTTAGGAGGTATTAGCGCTGAAGCTTTCTTT.

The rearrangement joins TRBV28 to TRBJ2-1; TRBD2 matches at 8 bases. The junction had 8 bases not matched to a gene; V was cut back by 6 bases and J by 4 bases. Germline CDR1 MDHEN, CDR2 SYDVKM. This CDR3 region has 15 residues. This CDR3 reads CASRLTSGPYNEQFF. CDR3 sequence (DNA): TGTGCCAGCAGACTAACTAGCGGCCCTTACAATGAGCAGTTCTTC.

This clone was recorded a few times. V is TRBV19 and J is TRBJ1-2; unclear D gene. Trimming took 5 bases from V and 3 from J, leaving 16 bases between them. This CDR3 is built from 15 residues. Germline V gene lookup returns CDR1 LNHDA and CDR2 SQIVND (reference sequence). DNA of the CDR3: TGTGCCAGTAGTCCCCCCCAAGCGAGCCACTATGGCTACACCTTC. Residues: CASSPPQASHYGYTF.

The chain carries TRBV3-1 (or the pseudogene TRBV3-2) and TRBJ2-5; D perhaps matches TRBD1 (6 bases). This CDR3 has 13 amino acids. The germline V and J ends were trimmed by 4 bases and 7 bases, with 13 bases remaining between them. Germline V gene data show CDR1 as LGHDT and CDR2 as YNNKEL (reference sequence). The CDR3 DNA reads TGTGCCAGCAGCCCACAGGGTCGCGGGACCCAGTACTTC. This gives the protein CASSPQGRGTQYF.